This is a list of T cell receptor beta chains from one sample in a study of cytomegalovirus exposure and HLA in healthy donors. TCRdb's table, derived via immunoSEQ multiplex PCR, lists solely in-frame clones and lacks some. The sample records approximately 90,000 clones, roughly three quarters being singletons. The sample comprised PBMCs. These receptors all stem from a young man in good health and CMV-seronegative. The conserved cysteine and the conserved F or W are not part of the CDR3 here. Each record gives: J gene, V gene, CDR3 protein.

TRBJ2-3 | TRBV27 | ASSRPGTLADTQY
TRBJ2-7 | TRBV6-5 | ASSYGRGALITKQY
TRBJ1-3 | TRBV13 | ASSAQGRLSGNTIY
TRBJ1-1 | TRBV5-1 | ASSPRTGRGTEAF
TRBJ1-2 | TRBV19 | ASRRQGIYGYT
TRBJ2-3 | TRBV6-1 | ASSGRNGLAGDTQY
TRBJ2-1 | TRBV29-1 | SVFSGLSSYNEQF
TRBJ1-5 | TRBV16 | ASSQSGQVNQPQH
TRBJ1-2 | TRBV28 | ASSLFLGGGPRRDYGYT
TRBJ2-3 | TRBV5-4 | ASRDTSGSTQY
TRBJ2-4 | TRBV4-2 | ASSQPQLLRESNIQY
TRBJ2-5 | TRBV10-1 | ASSESDGGETQY
TRBJ2-3 | TRBV2 | ASRALPGGGRADTQY
TRBJ2-6 | TRBV10-3 | AISEPRQFSGANVLT
TRBJ2-7 | TRBV5-1 | ASSLTSGRSYEQY
TRBJ1-2 | TRBV6-6 | ASSYWGVGYT
TRBJ2-2 | TRBV6-1 | ASSHSRLNTGELF
TRBJ2-7 | TRBV5-6 | ASSPPGQGVPYEQY
TRBJ1-5 | TRBV6-1 | ASSERGTVGGQPQH
TRBJ2-7 | TRBV29-1 | SVQPWGDNEQY
TRBJ2-4 | TRBV7-9 | ASSLRTDQNIQY
TRBJ1-1 | TRBV19 | ASSPPRGRQNTEAF
TRBJ2-1 | TRBV18 | ASSGLAGRNEQF
TRBJ2-2 | TRBV28 | ASSLVGGATGELF
TRBJ2-3 | TRBV7-8 | ASSTVNTDTQY